A selection of T cell receptor beta chains follows, all from one sample in a study of T cells in Graves' hyperthyroidism and ophthalmopathy. TCRdb passed the multiplex PCR reads through MiXCR, listing each CDR3 protein once. The table has some 740,000 distinct CDR3 sequences, about 14% seen once. Sequenced: blood. All receptors come from a woman aged 18-29 years with Graves' hyperthyroidism. Each CDR3 is given with its conserved first and last residue. The D gene is left open where the match is weak. Size tells how often a clone was seen (once, few, many) or the class of an expanded clone, and some rows leave it out.

j_gene | abundance | d_gene | v_gene | CDR3aa | CDR3nt
TRBJ1-5 | . | TRBD1 | TRBV6-1 | CASSKDRSNNQPQHF | TGTGCCAGCAGTAAGGACAGGAGTAACAATCAGCCCCAGCATTTT
TRBJ2-1 | many | . | TRBV3-1 | CASSQGLEFYNEQFF | TGTGCCAGCAGCCAAGGACTAGAATTTTACAATGAGCAGTTCTTC
TRBJ2-1 | . | . | TRBV20-1 | CSARDRFGSSYNEQFF | TGCAGTGCTAGAGATCGCTTCGGGAGCTCCTACAATGAGCAGTTCTTC
TRBJ2-7 | . | . | TRBV18 | CASARGLSYEQYF | TGTGCCAGCGCCCGAGGACTTTCCTACGAGCAGTACTTC
TRBJ2-1 | many | TRBD2 | TRBV6-2/TRBV6-3 | CASRLSGRYNEQFF | TGTGCCAGCAGGTTAAGCGGGAGGTACAATGAGCAGTTCTTC
TRBJ1-5 | many | . | TRBV2 | CASSEAQREQHF | TGTGCCAGCAGTGAAGCGCAGAGGGAACAGCATTTT
TRBJ2-3 | . | TRBD2 | TRBV7-2 | CASSPTGTTSTDTQYF | TGTGCCAGCAGCCCCACCGGGACTACGAGCACAGATACGCAGTATTTT
TRBJ2-3 | few | TRBD2 | TRBV7-9 | CASSLGTLTGTSGRGDTQYF | TGTGCCAGCAGCTTAGGAACTTTGACCGGGACTAGCGGGAGAGGGGATACGCAGTATTTT
TRBJ1-4 | . | . | TRBV20-1 | CSAHAWEKLFF | TGCAGTGCGCACGCGTGGGAAAAACTGTTTTTT
TRBJ2-2 | . | . | TRBV7-2 | CASSELATANTGELFF | TGTGCCAGCAGCGAGCTAGCCACCGCGAACACCGGGGAGCTGTTTTTT
TRBJ2-5 | many | TRBD2 | TRBV12-3/TRBV12-4 | CASSTRTSTQETQYF | TGTGCCAGCAGTACCCGGACTAGCACCCAAGAGACCCAGTACTTC
TRBJ2-2 | many | TRBD2 | TRBV3-1 | CASSLSGRDTGELFF | TGTGCCAGCAGCCTAAGCGGGAGAGACACCGGGGAGCTGTTTTTT
TRBJ2-1 | many | TRBD2 | TRBV20-1 | CSARDLASGIINEQFF | TGCAGTGCTAGAGATCTGGCCAGCGGGATAATTAATGAGCAGTTCTTC
TRBJ2-7 | few | . | TRBV18 | CASSPPRRPGHLTTYEQYF | TGTGCCAGCTCACCACCGAGGCGACCAGGACACTTAACAACCTACGAGCAGTACTTC
TRBJ1-2 | few | . | TRBV6-6 | CASSYSGTHANYGYTF | TGTGCCAGCAGTTACTCGGGGACGCATGCTAACTATGGCTACACCTTC
TRBJ2-1 | . | . | TRBV6-6 | CASSYGWIDEQFF | TGTGCCAGCAGTTACGGCTGGATCGATGAGCAGTTCTTC
TRBJ2-5 | few | . | TRBV7-6 | CASSYEGGLETQYF | TGTGCCAGCAGCTACGAGGGGGGCCTCGAGACCCAGTACTTC
TRBJ2-1 | few | TRBD2 | TRBV19 | CASSIQLAGVNEQFF | TGTGCCAGTAGTATTCAACTAGCGGGAGTGAATGAGCAGTTCTTC
TRBJ2-2 | many | . | TRBV12-3/TRBV12-4 | CASSFGGWGRITGELFF | TGTGCCAGCAGTTTCGGGGGGTGGGGGCGCATCACCGGGGAGCTGTTTTTT
TRBJ2-2 | few | . | TRBV2 | CASSDKRRITGGELFF | TGTGCCAGCAGTGATAAACGGCGGATCACTGGCGGGGAGCTGTTTTTT
TRBJ2-3 | many | TRBD2 | TRBV12-3/TRBV12-4 | CASSPLVWREGLIGTDTQYF | TGTGCCAGCAGTCCCCTCGTGTGGCGGGAGGGCCTGATAGGCACAGATACGCAGTATTTT
TRBJ2-1 | . | TRBD1 | TRBV5-5 | CASSFSNRGLGAYNEQFF | TGTGCCAGCAGCTTCTCGAACAGGGGGCTAGGGGCCTACAATGAGCAGTTCTTC
TRBJ2-5 | . | . | TRBV10-3 | CAISESLAVGQETQYF | TGTGCCATCAGTGAGTCGTTAGCTGTGGGCCAAGAGACCCAGTACTTC
TRBJ1-2 | many | TRBD1 | TRBV2 | CASSPDRANYGYTF | TGTGCCAGCAGTCCGGACAGGGCTAACTATGGCTACACCTTC
TRBJ2-7 | many | . | TRBV11-2 | CASSFSVSGSYEQYF | TGTGCCAGCAGCTTCTCGGTCTCAGGGTCCTACGAGCAGTACTTC
TRBJ1-4 | many | . | TRBV28 | CASSLEQGSNEKLFF | TGTGCCAGCAGTTTAGAGCAGGGGTCAAATGAAAAACTGTTTTTT
TRBJ2-4 | many | . | TRBV7-2 | CASSLASLNIQYF | TGTGCCAGCAGCTTGGCTTCTTTAAACATTCAGTACTTC
TRBJ2-3 | . | TRBD2 | TRBV15 | CATSLGASGSHTDTQYF | TGTGCCACCAGCTTGGGGGCTAGCGGGAGCCACACAGATACGCAGTATTTT
TRBJ2-7 | few | TRBD1 | TRBV7-9 | CASSLLGTANEQYF | TGTGCCAGCAGCTTACTCGGGACAGCTAACGAGCAGTACTTC
TRBJ2-3 | . | . | TRBV4-3 | CASSQADGDPSTDTQYF | TGCGCCAGCAGCCAAGCTGACGGGGACCCTAGCACAGATACGCAGTATTTT
TRBJ1-2 | many | . | TRBV18 | CASSPPSRPDGSGYTF | TGTGCCAGCTCACCACCGAGTCGGCCGGATGGAAGTGGCTACACCTTC
TRBJ2-1 | . | . | TRBV29-1 | CSVELYSTYNEQFF | TGCAGCGTCGAGCTATACAGTACCTACAATGAGCAGTTCTTC
TRBJ1-3 | . | . | TRBV18 | CASSRLAMLGNTIYF | TGTGCCAGCTCACGACTTGCTATGCTCGGAAACACCATATATTTT
TRBJ2-7 | many | TRBD1 | TRBV12-3/TRBV12-4 | CASSRGQGYEQYF | TGTGCCAGCAGTAGGGGACAGGGCTACGAGCAGTACTTC
TRBJ1-2 | many | . | TRBV5-1 | CASSPTTGPGYGYTF | TGCGCCAGCAGCCCAACGACCGGGCCGGGCTATGGCTACACCTTC
TRBJ2-7 | . | . | TRBV29-1 | CSVTAKVDAYEQYF | TGCAGCGTCACAGCTAAGGTGGACGCCTACGAGCAGTACTTC
TRBJ1-5 | many | . | TRBV27 | CASSFVALYSNQPQHF | TGTGCCAGCAGTTTCGTGGCCCTTTATAGCAATCAGCCCCAGCATTTT
TRBJ2-5 | . | . | TRBV14 | CASSQEQGIGFQETQYF | TGTGCCAGCAGCCAAGAACAGGGAATTGGGTTCCAAGAGACCCAGTACTTC
TRBJ2-5 | few | TRBD2 | TRBV7-2 | CASSLGPLIAAGRGETQYF | TGTGCCAGCAGCTTAGGACCACTTATAGCAGCGGGGCGCGGAGAGACCCAGTACTTC
TRBJ1-5 | many | . | TRBV6-2/TRBV6-3 | CASSYSKRRAESNQPQHF | TGTGCCAGCAGTTACTCGAAAAGAAGAGCGGAGAGCAATCAGCCCCAGCATTTT
TRBJ2-7 | . | . | TRBV28 | CASRNPTGILEQYF | TGTGCCAGCAGAAACCCCACAGGAATTTTAGAGCAGTACTTC
TRBJ2-2 | . | . | TRBV4-2 | CASSQDTGLAGELFF | TGTGCCAGCAGCCAAGACACAGGGTTGGCCGGGGAGCTGTTTTTT
TRBJ2-3 | few | TRBD2 | TRBV29-1 | CSVVRLGGTSGATDTQYF | TGCAGCGTTGTCAGACTTGGGGGGACTAGCGGGGCCACAGATACGCAGTATTTT
TRBJ2-1 | few | TRBD2 | TRBV10-2 | CASRYSSGEEQFF | TGCGCCAGCAGATACTCTAGCGGAGAAGAGCAGTTCTTC
TRBJ2-1 | many | . | TRBV5-1 | CASSLEGSYNEQFF | TGTGCCAGCAGTTTGGAAGGGTCCTACAATGAGCAGTTCTTC
TRBJ2-7 | many | . | TRBV20-1 | CSAEVLVGEQYF | TGCAGTGCGGAAGTATTGGTTGGAGAGCAGTACTTC
TRBJ2-1 | few | . | TRBV5-1 | CASSFGAGSHNEQFF | TGCGCCAGCAGCTTTGGAGCGGGTTCGCACAATGAGCAGTTCTTC
TRBJ1-5 | many | TRBD1 | TRBV7-9 | CASSLGQTGADQPQHF | TGTGCCAGCAGCTTAGGTCAGACAGGGGCGGATCAGCCCCAGCATTTT
TRBJ2-5 | . | TRBD1 | TRBV7-2 | CASSDTGGETQYF | TGTGCCAGCAGCGATACAGGGGGGGAGACCCAGTACTTC
TRBJ1-1 | many | . | TRBV30 | CAWALGSTEAFF | TGTGCCTGGGCCCTAGGGTCCACTGAAGCTTTCTTT
TRBJ2-1 | many | TRBD2 | TRBV20-1 | CSAGGGTSGNEQFF | TGCAGTGCTGGGGGAGGGACCTCGGGGAATGAGCAGTTCTTC
TRBJ2-3 | . | TRBD2 | TRBV4-3 | CASSQDSRLAGGPGTDTQYF | TGCGCCAGCAGCCAAGACTCCAGGCTAGCGGGAGGGCCGGGCACAGATACGCAGTATTTT
TRBJ2-3 | few | . | TRBV20-1 | CSAKISGRWTDTQYF | TGCAGTGCTAAAATCTCAGGGAGGTGGACAGATACGCAGTATTTT
TRBJ2-3 | many | TRBD1 | TRBV13 | CASSLTWDRGTDTQYF | TGTGCCAGCAGTCTCACCTGGGACAGGGGCACAGATACGCAGTATTTT
TRBJ2-5 | . | . | TRBV20-1 | CSASQFSWETQYF | TGCAGTGCTAGTCAGTTCTCGTGGGAGACCCAGTACTTC
TRBJ2-2 | . | TRBD2 | TRBV6-5 | CASSYLQREYGELFF | TGTGCCAGCAGTTACCTCCAGCGGGAATACGGGGAGCTGTTTTTT
TRBJ2-1 | many | TRBD2 | TRBV11-2 | CASSLAGTSGSYEQFF | TGTGCCAGCAGCTTAGCCGGGACTAGCGGGAGTTATGAGCAGTTCTTC